One T cell receptor (beta chain) is described in this entry. The antigen is undetermined. This sample is part of a study of post-analysis software for immune sequencing data. Study conclusions and caveats: Samples prepared in the same batch strongly co-clustered by F measure. Versus controls, multiple sclerosis patients showed significantly lower diversity (normalized Chao1). Five TRBV segments were significantly more frequent in patients than in controls. TRBV5-6, TRBV5-1 and TRBV20-1 were among these segments.

cDNA libraries of TCR beta carried unique molecular identifiers. The yield from about 1 to 10 million T cells was roughly 0.5 million cDNA molecules in total. TCRdb itself ran the PCR reads through MiXCR, one entry per CDR3 protein. The data hold hundreds of thousands of distinct CDR3 sequences, with around 60% observed a single time. The CDR3 length is 13 residues. Per the germline V gene, CDR1 is MNHNY and CDR2 is SVGAGI (reference sequence). V lost 11 bases and J lost 13; bases outside the gene matches: 14. What was sequenced was blood. The chain combines TRBV6-6 with TRBJ2-1, with 10 nucleotides matching TRBD1. The TCR sequence derives from a girl aged 2 to 10 with multiple sclerosis. CDR3 region: CAVDRGLGETQFF. The CDR3 nucleotides are TGTGCCGTTGACAGGGGGCTAGGAGAGACCCAGTTCTTC.